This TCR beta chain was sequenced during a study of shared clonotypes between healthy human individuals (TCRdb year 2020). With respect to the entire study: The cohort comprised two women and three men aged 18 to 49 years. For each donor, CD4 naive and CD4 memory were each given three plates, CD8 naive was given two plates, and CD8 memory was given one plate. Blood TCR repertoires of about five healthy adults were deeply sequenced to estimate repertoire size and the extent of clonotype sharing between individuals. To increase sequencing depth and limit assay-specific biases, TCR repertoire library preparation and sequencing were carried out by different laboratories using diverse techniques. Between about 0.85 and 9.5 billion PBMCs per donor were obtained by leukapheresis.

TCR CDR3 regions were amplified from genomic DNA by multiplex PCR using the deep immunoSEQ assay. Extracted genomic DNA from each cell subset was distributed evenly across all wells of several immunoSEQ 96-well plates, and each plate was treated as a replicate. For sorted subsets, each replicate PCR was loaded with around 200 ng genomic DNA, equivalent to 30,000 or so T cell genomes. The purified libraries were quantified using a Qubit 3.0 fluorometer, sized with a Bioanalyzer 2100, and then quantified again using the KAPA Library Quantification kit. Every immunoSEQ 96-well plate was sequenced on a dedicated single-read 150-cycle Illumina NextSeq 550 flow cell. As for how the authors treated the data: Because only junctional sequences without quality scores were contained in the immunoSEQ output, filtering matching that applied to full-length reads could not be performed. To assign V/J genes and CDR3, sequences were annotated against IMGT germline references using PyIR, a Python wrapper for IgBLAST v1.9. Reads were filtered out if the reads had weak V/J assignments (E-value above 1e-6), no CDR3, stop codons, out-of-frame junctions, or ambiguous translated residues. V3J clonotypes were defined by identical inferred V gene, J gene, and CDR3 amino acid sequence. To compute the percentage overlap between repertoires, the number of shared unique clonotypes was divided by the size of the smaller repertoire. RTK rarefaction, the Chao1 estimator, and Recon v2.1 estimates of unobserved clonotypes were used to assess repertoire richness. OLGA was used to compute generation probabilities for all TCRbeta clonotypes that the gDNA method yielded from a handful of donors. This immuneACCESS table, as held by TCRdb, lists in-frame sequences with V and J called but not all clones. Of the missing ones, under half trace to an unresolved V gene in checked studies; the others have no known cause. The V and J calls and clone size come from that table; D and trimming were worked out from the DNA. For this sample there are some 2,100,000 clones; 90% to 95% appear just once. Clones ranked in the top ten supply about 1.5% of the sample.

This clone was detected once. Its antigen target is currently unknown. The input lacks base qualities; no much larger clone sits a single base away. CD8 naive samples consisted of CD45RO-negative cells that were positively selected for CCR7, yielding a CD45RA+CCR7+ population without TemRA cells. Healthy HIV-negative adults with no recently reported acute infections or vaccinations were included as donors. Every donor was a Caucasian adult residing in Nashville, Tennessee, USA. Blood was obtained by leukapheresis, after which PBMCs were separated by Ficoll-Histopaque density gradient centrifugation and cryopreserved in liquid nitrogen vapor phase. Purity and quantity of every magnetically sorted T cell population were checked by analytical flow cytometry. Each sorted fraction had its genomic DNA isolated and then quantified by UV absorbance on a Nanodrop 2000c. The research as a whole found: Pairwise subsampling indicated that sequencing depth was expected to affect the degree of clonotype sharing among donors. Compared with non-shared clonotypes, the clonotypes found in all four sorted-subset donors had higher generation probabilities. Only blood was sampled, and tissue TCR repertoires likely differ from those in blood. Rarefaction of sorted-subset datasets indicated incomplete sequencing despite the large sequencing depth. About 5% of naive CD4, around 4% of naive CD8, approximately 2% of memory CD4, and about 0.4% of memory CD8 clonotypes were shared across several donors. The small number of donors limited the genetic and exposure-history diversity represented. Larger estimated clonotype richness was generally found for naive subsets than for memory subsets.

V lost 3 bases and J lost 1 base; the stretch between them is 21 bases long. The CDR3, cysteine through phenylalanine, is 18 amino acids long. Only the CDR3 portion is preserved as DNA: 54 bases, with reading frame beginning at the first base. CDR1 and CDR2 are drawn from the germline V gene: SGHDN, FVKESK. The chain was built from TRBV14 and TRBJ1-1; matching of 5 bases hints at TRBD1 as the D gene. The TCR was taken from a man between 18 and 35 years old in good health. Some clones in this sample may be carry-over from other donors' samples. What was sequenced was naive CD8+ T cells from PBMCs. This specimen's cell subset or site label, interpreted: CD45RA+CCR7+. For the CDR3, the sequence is CASSQGPVLGRPNTEAFF. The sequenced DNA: TGTGCCAGCAGCCAGGGGCCGGTGCTGGGACGGCCGAACACTGAAGCTTTCTTT.